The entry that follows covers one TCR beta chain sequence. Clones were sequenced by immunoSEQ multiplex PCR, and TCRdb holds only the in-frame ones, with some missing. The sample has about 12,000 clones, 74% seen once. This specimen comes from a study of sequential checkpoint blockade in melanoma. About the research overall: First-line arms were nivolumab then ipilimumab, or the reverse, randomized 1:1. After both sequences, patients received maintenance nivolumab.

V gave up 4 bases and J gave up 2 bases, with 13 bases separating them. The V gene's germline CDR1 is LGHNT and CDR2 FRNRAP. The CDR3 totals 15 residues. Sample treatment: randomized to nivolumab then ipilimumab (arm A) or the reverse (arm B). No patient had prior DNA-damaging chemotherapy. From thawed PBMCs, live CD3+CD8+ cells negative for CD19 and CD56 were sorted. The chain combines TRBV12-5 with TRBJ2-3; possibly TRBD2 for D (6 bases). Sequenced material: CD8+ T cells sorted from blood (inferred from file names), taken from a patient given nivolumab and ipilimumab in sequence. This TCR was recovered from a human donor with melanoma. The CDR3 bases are TGTGCTAGTGGTTGGGGGACTTTTCCCACAGATACGCAGTATTTT. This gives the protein CASGWGTFPTDTQYF.